This T cell receptor (beta chain) was sequenced in a study of blood T cell repertoires in COVID-19. CDR3 length: 15 residues. Trimming removed 2 bases at V and 7 bases at J, with 15 bases between. The V gene's germline CDR1 is WNHNN and CDR2 SYGVQD (reference sequence). The cohort comprised adults aged about 18 to 100 years residing in around 25 US areas. The assay was immunoSEQ multiplex PCR, and TCRdb's table has in-frame clones only and misses some. Of roughly 400,000 clones listed, around 87% are singletons. The receptor comes from a man under 40 who had recovered from COVID-19. What was sequenced was PBMCs or T cells enriched from blood (not recorded which). This rearrangement joins TRBV10-1 to TRBJ2-1, with D perhaps TRBD2 (7 bases). Here the CDR3 reads CASSEEGRGGNEQFF. CDR3 sequence (DNA): TGCGCCAGCAGTGAGGAGGGTAGGGGGGGAAATGAGCAGTTCTTC.